Sequencing of this T cell receptor (beta chain) was carried out in a study of OX40 agonist ivuxolimab in advanced cancers. About the research overall: Ivuxolimab, an agonistic anti-OX40 (CD134) antibody, was given to patients. Anti-PD-1, anti-PD-L1 or anti-CTLA-4 therapy given earlier was allowed, and roughly 40% had some. Dose-escalation subjects each had hepatocellular carcinoma, melanoma, renal cell or head and neck cancer.

Trimming left V 3 bases short and J 4 bases short, with 9 bases between. Germline CDR1 is KGHSH and CDR2 is LQKENI. The CDR3 runs to 13 residues. TCRdb's table, derived via immunoSEQ multiplex PCR, lists solely in-frame clones and lacks some. Of about 150,000 clones listed, 93% are singletons. Specimen: CD4+ or CD8+ T cells sorted from blood, collected in a trial of the OX40 agonist ivuxolimab. This receptor was identified in an adult with an advanced solid tumor such as melanoma, head and neck, liver or kidney cancer. The chain is built from TRBV18 and TRBJ1-1; tentatively, D is TRBD1 (5 bases). CDR3 residues: CASSPGEGTEAFF. CDR3 DNA: TGTGCCAGCTCACCGGGGGAAGGCACTGAAGCTTTCTTT.